This TCR beta chain is drawn from a study of PD-1 blockade in classical Hodgkin lymphoma. Study findings and constraints: The study found that TCR diversity rose significantly by C4D1 in CD4+ but not CD8+ cells. Why repertoires differed is undefined; disease activity or prior therapy possibly contributed. According to reports, newly diagnosed patients had lower baseline TCR diversity than healthy donors, and relapsed/refractory patients had lower baseline TCR diversity still.

Method: immunoSEQ multiplex PCR; TCRdb's copy keeps in-frame clones and lacks some. The repertoire holds 9,000 to 13,000 clones, with 70% to 85% as singletons. Every patient was affected by relapse after autologous stem cell transplantation, while exposure to brentuximab vedotin was not uniform. Responses achieved at best were complete response, partial response or progressive disease. The V gene's germline CDR1 is MNHGY and CDR2 SVAAGI. The CDR3 contains 13 residues. V was trimmed by 6 bases and J by 10 bases, leaving 13 bases between them. Of note for this clone: Its antigen is not known.

This sequence was found in a human donor with classical Hodgkin lymphoma. This specimen consisted of peripheral blood mononuclear cells (PBMCs), obtained at baseline. This sequence joins TRBV6-9 and TRBJ1-6; D not resolved. This CDR3 is CASSLDLLSPLHF. CDR3 DNA sequence: TGTGCCAGCAGCCTGGATCTTTTATCACCCCTCCACTTT.